These 14 T cell receptor beta chains were all obtained from the same sample, sequenced in a study of blood T cell repertoires in COVID-19. Method: immunoSEQ multiplex PCR; TCRdb's copy keeps in-frame clones and lacks some. The sample lists around 140,000 clones, approximately 90% seen once, with under 9% in the top ten. Material: peripheral blood. These receptors came from a woman aged 50 to 60 with active or convalescent COVID-19.

The rearrangement joins TRBV21-1 to TRBJ2-7; the table's D call, TRBD1, was not checked against the DNA. TRBV21-1 is an annotated pseudogene. The CDR3 contains 14 residues. The CDR3 nucleotides are TGTGCCAGCAGCAAAGATTGGCAGGCCTGGGAGCAGTACTTC. This translates into CASSKDWQAWEQYF.

The chain is built from TRBV7-8 and TRBJ1-1, with D unresolved. V was cut by 3 bases and J by 4 bases, with 9 bases left in between. Germline lookup yields CDR1 SGHVS and CDR2 FQNEAQ. The CDR3 runs to 13 residues. CDR3 sequence: CASSFDIVTEAFF. CDR3 nucleotide sequence: TGTGCCAGCAGCTTCGACATTGTCACTGAAGCTTTCTTT.

The gene calls are TRBV7-2 and TRBJ1-6; no clear D. V dropped 3 bases and J dropped 7 bases, with 10 bases sitting between them. Germline CDR1 is SGHTA and CDR2 is FQGNSA. This CDR3 has 14 residues. Written as DNA, the CDR3 is TGTGCCAGCAGCTTTATAGAGATCAATTCACCCCTCCACTTT. Translating gives CASSFIEINSPLHF. Full variable domain (missing parts from reference TRBV7-2 and TRBJ1-6): GAGVSQSPSNKVTEKGKDVELRCDPISGHTALYWYRQSLGQGLEFLIYFQGNSAPDKSGLPSDRFSAERTGGSVSTLTIQRTQQEDSAVYLCASSFIEINSPLHFGNGTRLTVT.

The chain employs TRBV4-3 and TRBJ2-3, with D uncertain. The V end lost 3 bases, the J end lost 4 bases, and 8 bases lay between the germline ends. The germline CDR1 and CDR2 sequences are LGHNA and YSLEER. This CDR3 has 13 amino acids. CDR3 residues: CASSQGLSDTQYF. The CDR3 DNA follows: TGCGCCAGCAGCCAGGGCCTTTCAGATACGCAGTATTTT.

The chain has TRBV19 and TRBJ2-4, with TRBD1 identical over 7 bases. This CDR3 is built from 15 residues. The ends lost 8 bases at V and 7 bases at J; junction bases unmatched: 14. The germline gives CDR1 LNHDA, CDR2 SQIVND (reference sequence). CDR3 loop: CASHSRQGAPNIQYF. The CDR3 coding sequence is TGTGCCAGTCATTCTAGACAGGGAGCCCCCAACATTCAGTACTTC.

The chain combines TRBV6-6 with TRBJ2-7; a possible D gene is TRBD2 (7 bases). CDR1 MNHNY and CDR2 SVGAGI come from the germline V gene (reference sequence). There are 13 residues in the CDR3. The CDR3 reads CASRDLGGVRALV. Here the CDR3 DNA reads TGTGCCAGCAGGGACCTAGGGGGGGTACGAGCACTCGTC.

The chain uses TRBV5-1 and TRBJ2-7; 10 bases line up with TRBD1. From germline, CDR1 is SGHRS and CDR2 YFSETQ. This CDR3 region has 15 residues. Germline trimming cut 4 bases from V and 0 bases from J; bases unmatched to any gene: 4. The CDR3 bases are TGCGCCAGCAGCGTAGGACAGGGGGGCTCCTACGAGCAGTACTTC. Its protein is CASSVGQGGSYEQYF.

This chain joins TRBV7-2 and TRBJ2-1, with D unclear. CDR3 length: 16 residues. V shed 1 base and J shed 1 base, with 11 bases lying between them. Germline lookup yields CDR1 SGHTA and CDR2 FQGNSA. As DNA, the CDR3 is TGTGCCAGCAGCTTAGACTGGTCTGCGTCCTACAATGAGCAGTTCTTC. It is translated as CASSLDWSASYNEQFF. Drawing the rest from reference TRBV7-2 and TRBJ2-1, the complete variable domain is GAGVSQSPSNKVTEKGKDVELRCDPISGHTALYWYRQSLGQGLEFLIYFQGNSAPDKSGLPSDRFSAERTGGSVSTLTIQRTQQEDSAVYLCASSLDWSASYNEQFFGPGTRLTVL.

The rearrangement uses TRBV14 and TRBJ2-5; 13 nucleotides match TRBD2. This CDR3 spans 15 amino acids. Trimming removed 4 bases from V and 6 bases from J; junction bases left unmatched: 5. CDR1 is SGHDN, CDR2 FVKESK, per germline. The CDR3 DNA follows: TGTGCCAGCAGCCCAGGACTAGCGGGAGTTCAGACCCAGTACTTC. Residues: CASSPGLAGVQTQYF.

V is TRBV6-5 and J is TRBJ1-2, with 9 bases fitting TRBD1. This CDR3 contains 14 residues. V lost 6 bases to trimming and J lost 3 bases; unmatched junction nucleotides: 5. The germline CDR1 and CDR2 sequences are MNHEY and SVGAGI. In DNA, the CDR3 is TGTGCCAGCAGGTTGGACAGGGGCGACTATGGCTACACCTTC. It translates to CASRLDRGDYGYTF.

In this sample, this clone turned up once. The rearrangement uses TRBV19 and TRBJ2-6; the match to TRBD2 covers 7 bases. This CDR3 is 16 amino acids long. CDR1 is LNHDA, CDR2 SQIVND, per germline (reference sequence). V shed 3 bases and J 4 bases; nucleotides not matched to a gene: 6. The CDR3 DNA reads as TGTGCCAGTAGTATTCGGCGGGGGTACGGGGCCAACGTCCTGACTTTC. It translates to CASSIRRGYGANVLTF.

The V and J genes are TRBV5-1 and TRBJ2-1, with D uncertain. V lost 0 bases, J lost 7 bases, and 8 bases lay in between. Germline values: CDR1 SGHRS, CDR2 YFSETQ. The CDR3 consists of 13 residues. The CDR3 region is CASSLAVINEQFF. The CDR3 DNA sequence: TGCGCCAGCAGCTTGGCCGTAATAAATGAGCAGTTCTTC. The complete variable domain, with remaining parts taken from reference TRBV5-1 and TRBJ2-1, reads KAGVTQTPRYLIKTRGQQVTLSCSPISGHRSVSWYQQTPGQGLQFLFEYFSETQRNKGNFPGRFSGRQFSNSRSEMNVSTLELGDSALYLCASSLAVINEQFFGPGTRLTVL.

The chain is built from TRBV6-2 or TRBV6-3 and TRBJ2-7; 7 bases agree with TRBD1. Germline trimming cut 5 bases from V and 2 bases from J; bases unmatched to any gene: 9. The CDR3 runs to 15 residues. Germline CDR1 and CDR2: MNHEY and SVGEGT. CDR3 coding DNA: TGTGCCAGCAGTCCCCGGGACAGACAGCCCTACGAGCAGTACTTC. Translation: CASSPRDRQPYEQYF.

This chain connects TRBV5-4 to TRBJ2-5; 10 nucleotides align to TRBD2. V lost 4 bases, J lost 1 base, and 4 bases stayed unmatched. The CDR3 is 15 residues long. Germline CDR1 SGHNT, CDR2 YYREEE (reference sequence). CDR3 sequence reads: CASSLPSGGQETQYF. The CDR3 nucleotides are TGTGCCAGCAGCCTTCCTAGCGGGGGCCAAGAGACCCAGTACTTC.